These 10 T cell receptor beta chains originate from one sample sequenced in a study of identical twins. From the 5' RACE reads, TCRdb called clonotypes with MiXCR, one entry per CDR3 protein. The profile shows a few hundred thousand distinct CDR3 sequences, approximately 8.6% of them singletons. The sample also formed part of further work on yellow fever vaccine responses in identical twins.

Sequencing was performed on CD8+ T cells sorted from blood. The receptors originated from a young woman in good health.

Ten or more counts support this clonotype. The chain combines TRBV12-3 or TRBV12-4 with TRBJ2-3; D gene uncertain. The CDR3 length is 11 residues. V was cut by 6 bases and J by 2 bases, with 3 bases left in between. In DNA form, the CDR3 reads TGTGCCAGCAGGGACACAGATACGCAGTATTTT. This sequence encodes CASRDTDTQYF.

A remark on this clonotype: An end of the junction differs from the germline gene, which may be a read error. This chain connects TRBV11-2 to TRBJ2-3; a weak D match, TRBD1 (6 bases). The germline gives CDR1 SGHAT, CDR2 FQNNGV. The CDR3 has 14 residues. Here the CDR3 reads CARSLMTGPDTQYF. The CDR3 nucleotides are TGTGCCCGCAGCCTCATGACAGGTCCAGATACGCAGTATTTT.

This clonotype occurred many times. V gene TRBV27 combines with J gene TRBJ1-6; D possibly corresponds to TRBD1 (5 bases). CDR3 length equals 16 residues. The V gene lost 4 bases and the J gene lost 10 bases, with 20 bases spanning the gap. Per the germline V gene, CDR1 is MNHEY and CDR2 is SMNVEV (reference sequence). The CDR3 reads CASSSRVGGEGSPLHF. The CDR3 region has the DNA TGTGCCAGCAGTTCCCGCGTTGGGGGGGAAGGATCACCCCTCCACTTT.

The chain links TRBV4-1 to TRBJ2-2; the match to TRBD2 covers 15 bases. V was pared by 6 bases and J by 4 bases, with 9 bases of the junction left unmatched. The CDR3 runs to 18 residues. The germline gives CDR1 MGHRA, CDR2 YSYEKL. The CDR3 DNA reads TGCGCCAGCAGTCTTGGACTAGCGGGGGGGCTGGGCACCGGGGAGCTGTTTTTT. Translation: CASSLGLAGGLGTGELFF.

This chain connects TRBV11-2 to TRBJ2-7, with TRBD1 matching 8 bases. The CDR3 consists of 15 residues. Germline CDR1 and CDR2: SGHAT and FQNNGV. The ends lost 3 bases at V and 4 bases at J; junction bases unmatched: 8. As DNA, the CDR3 is TGTGCCAGCAGCTTTAAGGCGGACAGGGTTTACGAGCAGTACTTC. Its protein is CASSFKADRVYEQYF.

This clonotype was seen only a few times. The chain links TRBV6-1 to TRBJ2-3; the match to TRBD2 covers 15 bases. Germline CDR1 MNHNS, CDR2 SASEGT. V lost 6 bases and J lost 4; bases outside the gene matches: 5. The CDR3 loop spans 16 amino acids. The CDR3 sequence is CASSRGLAGGSDTQYF. Written as DNA, the CDR3 is TGTGCCAGCAGCCGTGGACTAGCGGGGGGGTCAGATACGCAGTATTTT.

This clonotype was detected many times. The CDR3 nucleotides are TGTGCCAGCAGTTCGGCTTCAGCGGGCGAGCTAGAGACCCAGTACTTC. It codes for CASSSASAGELETQYF. The chain has TRBV6-2 or TRBV6-3 and TRBJ2-5; tentative D call: TRBD2 (6 bases). This CDR3 is built from 16 residues. The V and J ends lost 4 bases and 4 bases respectively, with 19 bases between them. CDR1 and CDR2 (germline): MNHEY, SVGEGT.

The V gene is TRBV27, the J gene TRBJ2-7; D is unresolved. Germline V gene lookup returns CDR1 MNHEY and CDR2 SMNVEV (reference sequence). Deletions cut 3 bases from V and 3 bases from J, with 6 bases between. The CDR3 runs 12 residues. CDR3 sequence reads: CASSFNLYEQYF. The CDR3 DNA is TGTGCCAGCAGTTTTAACCTCTACGAGCAGTACTTC.

This clonotype has at least ten counts. The chain is built from TRBV27 and TRBJ1-2; D is unresolved. V lost 6 bases and J 5 bases, leaving 16 bases between the germline ends. Germline V gene sequence: CDR1 MNHEY, CDR2 SMNVEV (reference sequence). This CDR3 contains 14 residues. The CDR3 DNA reads TGTGCCAGCAGGGGATCGTCCGCAGGTTATGGCTACACCTTC. This sequence encodes CASRGSSAGYGYTF.

This clonotype was seen many times. V gene TRBV12-3 or TRBV12-4 combines with J gene TRBJ2-1; D gene unclear. CDR3 size: 13 residues. V was clipped by 8 bases and J by 0 bases, with 8 bases between them. The CDR3: CASWASSYNEQFF. DNA of the CDR3: TGTGCCAGCTGGGCTAGCTCCTACAATGAGCAGTTCTTC.